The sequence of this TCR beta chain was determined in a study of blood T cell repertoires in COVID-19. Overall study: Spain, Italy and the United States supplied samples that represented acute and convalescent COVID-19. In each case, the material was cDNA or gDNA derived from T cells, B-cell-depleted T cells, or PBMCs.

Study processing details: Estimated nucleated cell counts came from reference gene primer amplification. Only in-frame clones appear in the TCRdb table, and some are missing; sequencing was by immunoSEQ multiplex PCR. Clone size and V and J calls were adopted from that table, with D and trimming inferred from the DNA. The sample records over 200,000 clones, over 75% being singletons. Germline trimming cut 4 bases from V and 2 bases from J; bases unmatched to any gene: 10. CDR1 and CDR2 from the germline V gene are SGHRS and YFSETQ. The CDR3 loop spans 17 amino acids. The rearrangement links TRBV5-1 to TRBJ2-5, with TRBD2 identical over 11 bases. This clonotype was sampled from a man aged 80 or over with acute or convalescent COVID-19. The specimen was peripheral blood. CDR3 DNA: TGCGCCAGCAGCCTTGGGTCCGGGACTAGCGGACAAGAGACCCAGTACTTC. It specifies CASSLGSGTSGQETQYF.